A single TCR beta chain is shown here with its context. Antigen specificity is unknown. In germline, CDR1 is SGHTA, CDR2 FQGNSA. V lost 4 bases and J lost 2, with 3 bases in between. The CDR3 is made up of 12 amino acids. TCRdb ran MiXCR on the reads and lists one entry per CDR3 protein. The repertoire includes 450,000 to 600,000 distinct CDR3 sequences, more than 40% of them detected once, and around 45% sits in the top ten. The data originate from a study of T cell repertoires in cytomegalovirus infection. Looking at the study overall: Recently identified HLA-C-restricted CMV epitopes and well-studied HLA-B-restricted CMV epitopes were used by the study. Evidence of both CMV infection and a matching HLA type came from public TCR beta signatures.

General study results and limits: People with CMV and the relevant HLA were identified by cumulative public TCR beta family frequency.

V and J are TRBV7-2 and TRBJ1-5; no reliable D call. The TCR originated in a human donor in good health (CMV status not recorded). Some clones in this sample may be carry-over from other donors' samples. The sample in question was cultured PBMCs, obtained from culture after CMV antigen stimulation. CDR3 region: CASSWGNQPQHF. CDR3 coding DNA: TGTGCCAGCAGCTGGGGCAATCAGCCCCAGCATTTT.